This TCR beta chain was recovered during a study of cytomegalovirus exposure and HLA in healthy donors. General study findings and limits: In a later analysis, DRB1 alleles had the most associated TCRs; HLA-C alleles the fewest.

The primer mix had 60 Vbeta and 13 Jbeta primers. Data came from immunoSEQ multiplex PCR; TCRdb stores just in-frame clones and leaves some out. The sample totals 30,000 to 35,000 clones. On this clone: Antigen unknown.

V dropped 3 bases and J dropped 3; count of bases not matched to a gene: 10. The CDR3 loop spans 16 amino acids. Germline V gives CDR1 MNHNS, CDR2 SASEGT. The sequencing input was PBMCs. This clonotype was sampled from a man in his forties in good health and CMV-seronegative. This chain links TRBV6-1 with TRBJ2-7; 8 nucleotides match TRBD2. CDR3 amino acids: CASSDGLAGGGYEQYF. CDR3 sequence (DNA): TGTGCCAGCAGTGATGGCTTGGCGGGAGGCGGCTACGAGCAGTACTTC.